Sequencing of this T cell receptor beta chain was carried out in a study of T-cell reconstitution after alpha-beta-depleted transplantation in children. Study conclusions and caveats: Some patients' high day-60 TCRbeta diversity was traced to surviving recipient T cells and thymic progenitors. About two months after transplant, alpha-beta T cells reportedly came from several hundred expanded graft clones. At one year after transplant, newly produced T cells mostly accounted for T-cell counts and diversity.

The TCRbeta library was prepared with unique molecular identifiers. MiXCR, applied by TCRdb to the PCR reads, yields one record per CDR3 protein. Counted here are roughly 240,000 distinct CDR3 sequences, roughly 8% occurring once; the ten biggest clones make up 5% to 7%. This clonotype occurred many times. Antigen: not known. The TCR originated in a male patient younger than 18 who had a stem cell transplant for acute lymphoblastic leukemia, so the T cells may come from the graft donor. The material sequenced was PBMCs, mostly from graft donor cells, taken 180 days after TCRalphabeta/CD19-depleted stem cell transplant.

CDR3 in amino acids: CASSRGQGTDTQYF. In nucleotides, the CDR3 is TGTGCCAGCAGCCGGGGACAGGGAACAGATACGCAGTATTTT. The gene calls are TRBV7-6 and TRBJ2-3, with 9 positions matching TRBD1. Per the germline V gene, CDR1 is SGHVS and CDR2 is FNYEAQ. J lost 3 bases, V lost 5 bases, and 3 bases had no gene match. The CDR3 totals 14 residues.